The rows below give T cell receptor beta chains drawn from one sample of a study of regulatory T cells in long-lasting Graves disease. One entry per CDR3 protein, called by TCRdb with MiXCR from the multiplex PCR reads. The table has about 530,000 distinct CDR3 sequences, 16% seen once; the top ten hold 20% to 25%. This same sample was also part of a study on T cells in Graves' hyperthyroidism and ophthalmopathy.

The input for sequencing was peripheral blood mononuclear cells (PBMCs), taken at new diagnosis, from a patient treated with antithyroid drugs. The receptors here all came from a woman aged 35 to 59 with Graves disease. The CDR3 runs from the conserved cysteine through the conserved F or W. The D gene is left open where the match is weak. Size values are once, few and many counts, or a class for expanded clones, and some rows have none.

CDR3nt | CDR3aa | v_gene | abundance | j_gene | d_gene
TGTGCCAGCAGCGACGGGACAATGAACTATGGCTACACCTTC | CASSDGTMNYGYTF | TRBV5-6 | - | TRBJ1-2 | -
TGTGCCTGGAGTGTTGTGCCCCCAGATACGCAGTATTTT | CAWSVVPPDTQYF | TRBV30 | few | TRBJ2-3 | -
TGTGCCAGCAGCTTATCCACGGGGTACGAGACCCAGTACTTC | CASSLSTGYETQYF | TRBV7-9 | many | TRBJ2-5 | -
TGTGCCTGCCCGCAGGGTCGCAGCACTGAAGCTTTCTTT | CACPQGRSTEAFF | TRBV30 | - | TRBJ1-1 | -
TGTGCCAGCAGTATGAGGGGGGCGGCTTTCTTT | CASSMRGAAFF | TRBV12-3/TRBV12-4 | many | TRBJ1-1 | -
TGTGCCAGCAGCCCCTCAGGGTTACAAGAGACCCAGTACTTC | CASSPSGLQETQYF | TRBV7-2 | many | TRBJ2-5 | -
TGTGCCAGTAGTCCGACAACATTTGGGGAAGCTTTCTTT | CASSPTTFGEAFF | TRBV19 | - | TRBJ1-1 | -
TGTGCCACCAGTGATCCGACAAGCAATCAGCCCCAGCATTTT | CATSDPTSNQPQHF | TRBV24-1 | many | TRBJ1-5 | -
TGTGCCAGGGGGACAGGGGATTCACCCCTCCACTTT | CARGTGDSPLHF | TRBV2 | once | TRBJ1-6 | TRBD1
TGTGCCAGCAGTTTATCCGGGACTAGCGGGGGGGCCCGGCAGTTCTTC | CASSLSGTSGGARQFF | TRBV27 | few | TRBJ2-1 | TRBD2
TGTGCCAGCAGGTCAGGAGGAGTGGAGACCCAGTACTTC | CASRSGGVETQYF | TRBV6-1 | many | TRBJ2-5 | -
TGTGCCACCAGCTATCTAGGAGATACGCAGTATTTT | CATSYLGDTQYF | TRBV24-1 | - | TRBJ2-3 | -
TGTGCCAGCAGCCAACCGACTGGTTACGAGCAGTACTTC | CASSQPTGYEQYF | TRBV3-1 | many | TRBJ2-7 | -
TGTGCCAGCAGCTCAAGGAATAGCGGGGGTGCTGGGGAGACCCAGTACTTC | CASSSRNSGGAGETQYF | TRBV11-3 | many | TRBJ2-5 | TRBD2
TGTGCCAGCAGCCAGGCCCGGACAGGGAGGGCTAACTATGGCTACACCTTC | CASSQARTGRANYGYTF | TRBV3-1 | few | TRBJ1-2 | TRBD1
TGTGCCAGCAGTTATTATTGGGGAACGAACACTGAAGCTTTCTTT | CASSYYWGTNTEAFF | TRBV6-2/TRBV6-3 | many | TRBJ1-1 | -
TGTGCCAGCAGCAAGGCCAACTCTGGAAACACCATATATTTT | CASSKANSGNTIYF | TRBV11-2 | many | TRBJ1-3 | -
TGTGCCAGTAGCCCCCCCCCGGGGCGCACAGATACGCAGTATTTT | CASSPPPGRTDTQYF | TRBV19 | few | TRBJ2-3 | -
TGTGCCTGGCAGACAGGGACTGGAAACACCATATATTTT | CAWQTGTGNTIYF | TRBV30 | few | TRBJ1-3 | TRBD1
TGCGCCAGCAGCCAGGACAGCCTGGGGGGGGAGCTGTTTTTT | CASSQDSLGGELFF | TRBV5-1 | once | TRBJ2-2 | -
TGTGCCAGCAGTCCCCACTGGGACTCTGGAAACACCATATATTTT | CASSPHWDSGNTIYF | TRBV6-1 | - | TRBJ1-3 | -
TGTGCCAGCAGCTTAGGGCCTGGGCGGGGACAAGAGACCCAGTACTTC | CASSLGPGRGQETQYF | TRBV11-2 | many | TRBJ2-5 | -
TGTGCCAGGGCGACAGGGGTTGAAGCTTTCTTT | CARATGVEAFF | TRBV2 | many | TRBJ1-1 | TRBD1
TGTGCCAGCAGCGTAGGGGGACAGGGGACTGAAAAACTGTTTTTT | CASSVGGQGTEKLFF | TRBV9 | - | TRBJ1-4 | TRBD1
TGTGCCAGCAGTTTAGGGGAAAACATTCAGTACTTC | CASSLGENIQYF | TRBV12-3/TRBV12-4 | many | TRBJ2-4 | -
TGCGCCAGCAGCTTGGTTTCCAGCGGGGCGGTCCCCTCCCGCGAGCAGTTCTTC | CASSLVSSGAVPSREQFF | TRBV5-1 | many | TRBJ2-1 | TRBD2
TGTGCCGGCAGTCTAAATGCGGCCCAAGAGACCCAGTACTTC | CAGSLNAAQETQYF | TRBV27 | many | TRBJ2-5 | -
TGTGCCAGCACCCATAGTTCCCGGGACAGGGACACAGATACGCAGTATTTT | CASTHSSRDRDTDTQYF | TRBV7-2 | few | TRBJ2-3 | TRBD1
TGTGCCAGCAGTTACCCCGGGTCGGACTATGGCTACACCTTC | CASSYPGSDYGYTF | TRBV6-2/TRBV6-3 | few | TRBJ1-2 | -
TGTGCCAGCACGGCTAGCGGGGGGATACTTGGGGAGACCCAGTACTTC | CASTASGGILGETQYF | TRBV28 | - | TRBJ2-5 | TRBD2
TGTGCCAGTACGTTGGGACTCCTCTATGGCTACACCTTC | CASTLGLLYGYTF | TRBV19 | - | TRBJ1-2 | -
TGCGCCAGCAGCTTGGGTCAGGCGAGGGCAGATACGCAGTATTTT | CASSLGQARADTQYF | TRBV5-1 | few | TRBJ2-3 | -
TGTGCCAGCAGTTTAAGGGACAGGGAACAAGAGACCCAGTACTTC | CASSLRDREQETQYF | TRBV27 | - | TRBJ2-5 | TRBD1
TGTGCCAGCAGCTGGGGGATTACAGGGAAGTCTGAAGCTTTCTTT | CASSWGITGKSEAFF | TRBV5-5 | many | TRBJ1-1 | -
TGTGCCAGCATGCAGACAGGGATCAGAAACACCATATATTTT | CASMQTGIRNTIYF | TRBV11-2 | many | TRBJ1-3 | TRBD1
TGTGCCACCAGCAGAGCGCAAGGGTTCACTGAAGCTTTCTTT | CATSRAQGFTEAFF | TRBV15 | once | TRBJ1-1 | -
TGTGCCAGCAGTGAAGTGAACCGGAACACTGAAGCTTTCTTT | CASSEVNRNTEAFF | TRBV6-1 | - | TRBJ1-1 | -
TGTGCCAGCAGCGTAGGGACCCTAAGAAAGGATTCACCCCTCCACTTT | CASSVGTLRKDSPLHF | TRBV9 | - | TRBJ1-6 | -
TGTGCCACCAGCCTGGACAGGGGGATAATCAATGAGCAGTTCTTC | CATSLDRGIINEQFF | TRBV15 | few | TRBJ2-1 | TRBD1
TGTGCCAGCAGCTTGCAGCGTGAGATCACCGGGGAGCTGTTTTTT | CASSLQREITGELFF | TRBV13 | - | TRBJ2-2 | -